The clone carrying this T cell receptor beta chain was seen more than once but under ten times. Antigen: not known. This sample is drawn from a study of T-cell reconstitution after alpha-beta-depleted transplantation in children. Findings and limits, study-wide: Reportedly, roughly two months post-transplant, alpha-beta T cells arose from several hundred expanded graft clones. From newly produced T cells came most of the T-cell counts and diversity one year after transplant. Surviving recipient T cells and thymic progenitors accounted for the high day-60 TCRbeta diversity observed in some patients.

The germline gives CDR1 SEHNR, CDR2 FQNEAQ (reference sequence). Trimming shortened V by 4 bases and J by 2 bases, and 16 bases separated the two germline ends. The CDR3 extends over 16 amino acids. Unique molecular identifiers featured in how the TCRbeta library was prepared. MiXCR, run by TCRdb on the PCR reads, gives a single entry per CDR3 protein. The sample includes approximately 400,000 distinct CDR3 sequences, 16% of them seen just once. This receptor was obtained from a boy under two years old who had a stem cell transplant for Wiskott-Aldrich syndrome, so the T cells may come from the graft donor. The sequencing here drew on PBMCs, mostly from graft donor cells, taken 360 days after TCRalphabeta/CD19-depleted stem cell transplant. The genes are TRBV7-9 and TRBJ2-3; tentative D call: TRBD1 (6 bases). The CDR3 nucleotides are TGTGCCAGCAGCTCCGGCGACAGGAAGTTCACAGATACGCAGTATTTT. Protein product: CASSSGDRKFTDTQYF.